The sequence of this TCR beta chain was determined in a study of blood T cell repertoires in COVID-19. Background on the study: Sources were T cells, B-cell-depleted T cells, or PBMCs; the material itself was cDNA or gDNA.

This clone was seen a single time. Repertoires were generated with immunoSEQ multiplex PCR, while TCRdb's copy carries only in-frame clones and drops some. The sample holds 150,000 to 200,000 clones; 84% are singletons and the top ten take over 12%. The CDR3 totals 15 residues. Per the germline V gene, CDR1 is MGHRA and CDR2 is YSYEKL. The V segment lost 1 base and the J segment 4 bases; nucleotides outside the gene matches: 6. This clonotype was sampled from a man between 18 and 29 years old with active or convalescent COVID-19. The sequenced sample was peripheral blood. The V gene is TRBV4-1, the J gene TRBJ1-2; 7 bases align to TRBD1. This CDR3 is CASSQADRLTYGYTF. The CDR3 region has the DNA TGCGCCAGCAGCCAAGCGGACAGGCTAACCTATGGCTACACCTTC.